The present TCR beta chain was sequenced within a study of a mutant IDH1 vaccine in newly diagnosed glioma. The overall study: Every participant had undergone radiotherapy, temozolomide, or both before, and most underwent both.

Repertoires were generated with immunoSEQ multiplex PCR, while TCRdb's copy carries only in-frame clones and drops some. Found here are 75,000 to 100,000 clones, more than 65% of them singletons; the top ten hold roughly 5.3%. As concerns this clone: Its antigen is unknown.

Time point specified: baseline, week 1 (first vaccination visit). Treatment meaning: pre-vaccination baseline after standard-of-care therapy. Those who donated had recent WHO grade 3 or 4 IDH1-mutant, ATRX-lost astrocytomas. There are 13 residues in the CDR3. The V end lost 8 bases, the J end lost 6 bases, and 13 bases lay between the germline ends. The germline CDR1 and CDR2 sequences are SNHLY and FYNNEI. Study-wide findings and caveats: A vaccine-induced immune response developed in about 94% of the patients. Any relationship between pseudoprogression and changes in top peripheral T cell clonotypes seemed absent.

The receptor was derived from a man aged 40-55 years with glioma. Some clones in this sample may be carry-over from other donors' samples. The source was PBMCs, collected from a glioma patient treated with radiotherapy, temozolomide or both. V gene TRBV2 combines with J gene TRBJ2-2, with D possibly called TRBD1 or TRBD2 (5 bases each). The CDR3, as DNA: TGTGCCAGCTCCGGGGCAACGCCCGGGGAGCTGTTTTTT. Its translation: CASSGATPGELFF.